This T cell receptor beta chain was obtained from a study of OX40 agonist ivuxolimab in advanced cancers. Whole-study context: Partial responses occurred in Three dose-escalation patients, one with hepatocellular carcinoma and two with cutaneous melanoma.

Germline V gene lookup returns CDR1 SGHRS and CDR2 YFSETQ. V lost 4 bases, J lost 2 bases, and 4 bases stayed unmatched. This CDR3 is built from 14 residues. With respect to this clone: What it binds is not known. The same CDR3 is also encoded by other DNA sequences in this sample.

Study conclusions and caveats: CD8+ T cells were the subset that, on average, had more expanded clones than CD4+. At 0.1 to 3.0 mg/kg, clonal expansion of CD4+ and CD8+ blood T cells had occurred by week 6.

Here immunoSEQ multiplex PCR was the method, and the copy in TCRdb shows in-frame clones only, minus some. Of 80,000 to 95,000 clones listed, more than 75% are singletons. The source is an adult with an advanced solid tumor such as melanoma, head and neck, liver or kidney cancer. This chain connects TRBV5-1 to TRBJ2-3, with TRBD2 matching 7 bases. The specimen was CD4+ or CD8+ T cells sorted from blood, collected in a trial of the OX40 agonist ivuxolimab. The CDR3 bases are TGCGCCAGCAGCCTTAGCGGGTACACAGATACGCAGTATTTT. Its translation is CASSLSGYTDTQYF.